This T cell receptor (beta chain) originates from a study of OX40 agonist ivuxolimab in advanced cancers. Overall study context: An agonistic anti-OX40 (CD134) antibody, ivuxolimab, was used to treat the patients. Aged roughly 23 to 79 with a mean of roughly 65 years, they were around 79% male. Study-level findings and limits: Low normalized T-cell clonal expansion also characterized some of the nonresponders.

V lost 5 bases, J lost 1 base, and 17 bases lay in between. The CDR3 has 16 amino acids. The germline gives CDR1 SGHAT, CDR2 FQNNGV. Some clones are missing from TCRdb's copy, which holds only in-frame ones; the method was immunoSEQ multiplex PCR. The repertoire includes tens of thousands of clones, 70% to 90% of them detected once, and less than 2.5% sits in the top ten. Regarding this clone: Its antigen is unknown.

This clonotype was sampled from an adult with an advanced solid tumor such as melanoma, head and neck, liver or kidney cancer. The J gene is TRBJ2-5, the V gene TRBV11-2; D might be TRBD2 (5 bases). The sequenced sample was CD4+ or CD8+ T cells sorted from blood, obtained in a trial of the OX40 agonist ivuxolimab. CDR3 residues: CASSPLSGFGQETQYF. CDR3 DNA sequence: TGTGCCAGCAGCCCATTGTCGGGGTTTGGCCAAGAGACCCAGTACTTC.